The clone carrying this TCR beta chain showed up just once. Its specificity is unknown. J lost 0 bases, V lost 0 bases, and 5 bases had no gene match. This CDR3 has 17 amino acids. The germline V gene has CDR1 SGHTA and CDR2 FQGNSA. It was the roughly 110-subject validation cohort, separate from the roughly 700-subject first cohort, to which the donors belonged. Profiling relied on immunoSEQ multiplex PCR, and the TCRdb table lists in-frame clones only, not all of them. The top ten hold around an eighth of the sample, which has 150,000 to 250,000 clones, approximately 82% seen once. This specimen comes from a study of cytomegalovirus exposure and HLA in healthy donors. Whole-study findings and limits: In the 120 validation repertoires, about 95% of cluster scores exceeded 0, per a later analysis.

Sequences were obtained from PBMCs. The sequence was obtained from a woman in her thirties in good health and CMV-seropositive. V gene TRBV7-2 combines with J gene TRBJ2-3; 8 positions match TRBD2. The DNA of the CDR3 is TGTGCCAGCAGCTTAGCTTGGGCTAGCGGGAGCACAGATACGCAGTATTTT. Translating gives CASSLAWASGSTDTQYF. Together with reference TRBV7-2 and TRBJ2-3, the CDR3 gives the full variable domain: GAGVSQSPSNKVTEKGKDVELRCDPISGHTALYWYRQSLGQGLEFLIYFQGNSAPDKSGLPSDRFSAERTGGSVSTLTIQRTQQEDSAVYLCASSLAWASGSTDTQYFGPGTRLTVL.